The 20 T cell receptor beta chains presented below share a single source sample, sequenced in a study of T cell responses to AZD1222 COVID-19 vaccine. Sequencing was performed with immunoSEQ multiplex PCR; in TCRdb, only in-frame clones are kept and a portion is missing. The table lists approximately 100,000 clones, 80% to 90% of them singletons, with about 8.7% in the top ten. Sequencing was performed on peripheral blood, taken on day 0 of AZD1222 vaccination. These receptors all come from an adult in good health.

This clone was observed a handful of times. CDR3: CASSSPKEPLEKLFF. CDR3 DNA: TGTGCCAGCAGCAGTCCCAAGGAACCACTTGAAAAACTGTTTTTT. The chain joins TRBV28 to TRBJ1-4; D remains ambiguous. With 6 bases removed from V and 7 bases from J, the gap between germline ends came to 18 bases. Per germline, CDR1 MDHEN and CDR2 SYDVKM. The CDR3 extends over 15 amino acids.

V usage is TRBV27 and J usage is TRBJ2-7; TRBD2 agrees at 11 bases. Per the germline V gene, CDR1 is MNHEY and CDR2 is SMNVEV (reference sequence). V lost 3 bases, J lost 3 bases, and 4 bases stayed unmatched. This CDR3 contains 15 residues. The CDR3 loop reads CASSFIGTSGYEQYF. The CDR3 region has the DNA TGTGCCAGCAGTTTTATCGGGACTAGCGGCTACGAGCAGTACTTC.

The J gene is TRBJ2-7, the V gene TRBV2; TRBD2 agrees at 8 bases. The CDR3 runs 15 residues. CDR1 SNHLY and CDR2 FYNNEI come from the germline V gene. The V gene end was trimmed by 5 bases and the J gene end by 0 bases; junction bases not matched to a gene: 6. The CDR3 here is CASSNPAGASYEQYF. The CDR3 coding sequence is TGTGCCAGCAGTAATCCAGCGGGAGCCTCCTACGAGCAGTACTTC.

This rearrangement joins TRBV18 to TRBJ1-4; TRBD1 might be the D (6 bases). Germline V gene lookup returns CDR1 KGHSH and CDR2 LQKENI. The CDR3 is 13 residues long. The germline V and J ends were trimmed by 8 bases and 7 bases, with 14 bases remaining between them. The CDR3, as DNA: TGTGCCAGCCAACAGGGCTTTAGTGAAAAACTGTTTTTT. It encodes CASQQGFSEKLFF.

The chain employs TRBV5-1 and TRBJ2-7; D remains unclear. CDR3 length: 12 amino acids. The V end was cut by 5 bases, the J end by 4 bases, with 10 bases between. The V gene's germline CDR1 is SGHRS and CDR2 YFSETQ. The CDR3 loop reads CASRNKQYEQYF. DNA for the CDR3: TGCGCCAGCAGAAATAAGCAGTACGAGCAGTACTTC.

The gene calls are TRBV6-6 and TRBJ2-3; D not certain. CDR1 is MNHNY, CDR2 SVGAGI, per germline (reference sequence). The V gene lost 8 bases and the J gene lost 2 bases, with 8 bases spanning the gap. The CDR3 consists of 12 residues. This CDR3 reads CASGRPTDTQYF. In nucleotides, the CDR3 is TGTGCCAGCGGTAGACCCACAGATACGCAGTATTTT.

The chain carries TRBV15 and TRBJ1-1; D not resolved. This CDR3 contains 15 residues. Germline V CDR1 and CDR2: LNHNV, YYDKDF (reference sequence). The ends were cut back, 0 bases at V and 0 bases at J, with 8 bases in the middle. This CDR3 reads CATSRDPSLNTEAFF. The CDR3 nucleotides read TGTGCCACCAGCAGAGATCCCTCCTTGAACACTGAAGCTTTCTTT.

A single count supports this clone. The V and J genes are TRBV19 and TRBJ1-5; D is unclear. The V gene lost 3 bases and the J gene lost 0 bases, with 12 bases spanning the gap. The CDR3 is made up of 16 amino acids. CDR1 and CDR2 (germline): LNHDA, SQIVND (reference sequence). Here the CDR3 reads CASSITPSNSNQPQHF. CDR3 DNA: TGTGCCAGTAGTATCACACCGTCCAATAGCAATCAGCCCCAGCATTTT.

CDR3 region: CASSLGGLDTQYF. The DNA of the CDR3 is TGTGCCAGCAGCTTAGGAGGTCTGGATACGCAGTATTTT. The chain carries TRBV7-9 and TRBJ2-3; D gene uncertain. Germline CDR1 SEHNR, CDR2 FQNEAQ (reference sequence). CDR3 length: 13 residues. Trimming took off 1 base at V and 6 bases at J, with 8 bases between the two ends. Combining the CDR3 with reference TRBV7-9 and TRBJ2-3 gives the whole variable domain DTGVSQNPRHKITKRGQNVTFRCDPISEHNRLYWYRQTLGQGPEFLTYFQNEAQLEKSRLLSDRFSAERPKGSFSTLEIQRTEQGDSAMYLCASSLGGLDTQYFGPGTRLTVL.

This clone was found a few times. The rearrangement links TRBV28 to TRBJ1-5; tentatively, D is TRBD1 (6 bases). Germline loops: CDR1 MDHEN, CDR2 SYDVKM. The CDR3 spans 15 residues. Trimming took 4 bases from V and 5 from J, leaving 15 bases between them. CDR3 in amino acids: CASSSYDGGHQPQHF. The CDR3 DNA reads as TGTGCCAGCAGTTCCTATGACGGGGGGCATCAGCCCCAGCATTTT.

This clone has a count of ten or more. This sequence joins TRBV3-1 (or the pseudogene TRBV3-2) and TRBJ1-5, with 7 bases aligning to TRBD1. Germline-derived CDR1 and CDR2 are LGHDT and YNNKEL (reference sequence). This CDR3 spans 12 amino acids. Germline trimming cut 3 bases from V and 11 bases from J; bases unmatched to any gene: 4. CDR3 loop: CASSQGGQAQHF. CDR3 DNA sequence: TGTGCCAGCAGCCAGGGAGGACAGGCCCAGCATTTT.

V usage is TRBV6-5 and J usage is TRBJ2-7; 8 nucleotides align to TRBD2. The CDR3 has 14 residues. Germline V gene sequence: CDR1 MNHEY, CDR2 SVGAGI. The ends lost 6 bases at V and 4 bases at J; junction bases unmatched: 8. Here the CDR3 reads CASRVRGGLYEQYF. The CDR3 nucleotides are TGTGCCAGCAGGGTACGCGGGGGGTTGTACGAGCAGTACTTC.

The chain links TRBV29-1 to TRBJ2-7; no reliable D call. V lost 4 bases and J lost 6, with 13 bases in between. CDR3 size: 12 residues. Germline CDR1 is SQVTM and CDR2 is ANQGSEA. The CDR3 coding sequence is TGCAGCGTTGGGACCAGTGTTAGCGAGCAGTACTTC. It is translated as CSVGTSVSEQYF.

This chain links TRBV23-1 with TRBJ2-6; TRBD1 matches 8 bases. TRBV23-1 is designated an ORF whose function remains uncertain. J gave up 0 bases and V 4 bases, and 11 bases lay outside the gene matches. CDR3 length: 19 residues. CDR3 loop: CASSLLLGQGCSGANVLTF. The CDR3 coding sequence is TGCGCCAGCAGTCTTCTCTTAGGACAGGGTTGCTCTGGGGCCAACGTCCTGACTTTC.

The genes are TRBV11-2 and TRBJ2-7; 8 positions agree with TRBD2. Per the germline V gene, CDR1 is SGHAT and CDR2 is FQNNGV. The CDR3 extends over 15 amino acids. The ends lost 1 base at V and 6 bases at J; junction bases unmatched: 8. The CDR3 DNA sequence: TGTGCCAGCAGCTTAGCGGGAGGGCCCTCCGGCGAGCAGTACTTC. It translates to CASSLAGGPSGEQYF. Together with reference TRBV11-2 and TRBJ2-7, the CDR3 gives the full variable domain: EAGVAQSPRYKIIEKRQSVAFWCNPISGHATLYWYQQILGQGPKLLIQFQNNGVVDDSQLPKDRFSAERLKGVDSTLKIQPAKLEDSAVYLCASSLAGGPSGEQYFGPGTRLTVT.

This chain joins TRBV28 and TRBJ1-4; D uncertain. From germline, CDR1 is MDHEN and CDR2 SYDVKM. This CDR3 is built from 14 residues. The ends were cut back, 6 bases at V and 0 bases at J, with 8 bases in the middle. The CDR3 here is CASSPPATNEKLFF. The CDR3 region has the DNA TGTGCCAGCAGCCCCCCCGCAACTAATGAAAAACTGTTTTTT.

This clone was counted a single time. This chain uses TRBV7-9 with TRBJ2-2; D remains ambiguous. CDR3 length: 13 amino acids. Germline loops: CDR1 SEHNR, CDR2 FQNEAQ (reference sequence). The V and J ends lost 5 bases and 5 bases respectively, with 9 bases between them. CDR3 sequence (DNA): TGTGCCAGCAGCCTGACGGGTACCGGGGAGCTGTTTTTT. It translates to CASSLTGTGELFF.

V gene TRBV28 combines with J gene TRBJ1-2; D unresolved. Per germline, CDR1 MDHEN and CDR2 SYDVKM. This CDR3 contains 13 residues. Trimming took 2 bases from V and 8 from J, leaving 12 bases between them. The CDR3 sequence: CASSLIPAWGYTF. DNA for the CDR3: TGTGCCAGCAGTTTAATCCCGGCCTGGGGCTACACCTTC.

The chain links TRBV5-5 to TRBJ1-2, with D perhaps matching TRBD1 (5 bases). The CDR3 has 13 amino acids. Germline CDR1 and CDR2: SGHKS and YYEKEE (reference sequence). V dropped 4 bases and J dropped 6 bases, with 13 bases sitting between them. Here the CDR3 DNA reads TGTGCCAGCAGCCCGGACATAGGCCATGGCTACACCTTC. Protein: CASSPDIGHGYTF. Full variable domain (remainder filled in from reference TRBV5-5 and TRBJ1-2): DAGVTQSPTHLIKTRGQQVTLRCSPISGHKSVSWYQQVLGQGPQFIFQYYEKEERGRGNFPDRFSARQFPNYSSELNVNALLLGDSALYLCASSPDIGHGYTFGSGTRLTVV.

This clone has more than one count but fewer than ten. The CDR3 loop reads CASSPSGLQNEQFF. CDR3 bases: TGTGCCAGCAGCCCCTCCGGACTACAAAATGAGCAGTTCTTC. The chain is built from TRBV7-3 and TRBJ2-1; possible D gene TRBD2, 6 bases. This CDR3 spans 14 amino acids. Deletions cut 5 bases from V and 7 bases from J, with 15 bases between. Germline CDR1 reads SGHTA; CDR2 reads FQGTGA.